This record covers a single T cell receptor beta chain. The CDR3 is 17 amino acids. Unmatched junction bases numbered 10, after V lost 1 base and J lost 2 bases. These data originate in a study of cytomegalovirus exposure and HLA in healthy donors. For the study at large: Findings of an earlier analysis included around 120 million unique TCR beta sequences from 190 million or so T cells.

PCR involved 60 Vbeta and 13 Jbeta primers. Sequenced by immunoSEQ multiplex PCR; TCRdb stores in-frame clones only, minus some. The repertoire holds around 150,000 clones, around 82% seen once, with 6.8% in the top ten. The clonotype originates from a man aged 40-49 years in good health and CMV-seropositive. The sample was PBMCs. The V and J genes are TRBV5-7 and TRBJ2-3; 7 nucleotides match TRBD2. TRBV5-7 is classed as an ORF, of uncertain function. The CDR3 region is CASSLSQRGSHTDTQYF. The CDR3 DNA reads TGTGCCAGCAGCTTGTCCCAGCGGGGTAGTCACACAGATACGCAGTATTTT.